This T cell receptor (beta chain) was identified during a study of CD8 T cells in ankylosing spondylitis. Trimming took 3 bases from V and 3 from J, leaving 7 bases between them. The CDR3 is made up of 13 amino acids. Germline V gene lookup returns CDR1 SGHTA and CDR2 FQGNSA. TCRdb itself ran the 5' RACE reads through MiXCR, one entry per CDR3 protein. The profile shows approximately 250,000 distinct CDR3 sequences, about 24% of them singletons. The sample taken for sequencing was blood, either unsorted or a sorted T cell fraction (not recorded which). This chain uses TRBV7-2 with TRBJ2-3; maybe TRBD1 (5 bases). The sequence derives from a male donor with ankylosing spondylitis or in good health (not recorded which). The CDR3 loop reads CASSFRQTDTQYF. The CDR3 DNA is TGTGCCAGCAGCTTCCGACAGACAGATACGCAGTATTTT. The complete variable domain, with remaining parts taken from reference TRBV7-2 and TRBJ2-3, reads GAGVSQSPSNKVTEKGKDVELRCDPISGHTALYWYRQSLGQGLEFLIYFQGNSAPDKSGLPSDRFSAERTGGSVSTLTIQRTQQEDSAVYLCASSFRQTDTQYFGPGTRLTVL.